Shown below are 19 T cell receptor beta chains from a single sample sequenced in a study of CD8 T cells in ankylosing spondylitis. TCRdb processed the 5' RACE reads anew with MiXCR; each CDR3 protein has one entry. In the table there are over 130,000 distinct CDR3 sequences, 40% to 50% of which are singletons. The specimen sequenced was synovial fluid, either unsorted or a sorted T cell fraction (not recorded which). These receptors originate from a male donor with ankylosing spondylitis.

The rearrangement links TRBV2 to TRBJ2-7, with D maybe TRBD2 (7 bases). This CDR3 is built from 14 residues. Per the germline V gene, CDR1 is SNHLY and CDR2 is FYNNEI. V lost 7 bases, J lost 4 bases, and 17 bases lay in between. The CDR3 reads CASTRGTTLYEQYF. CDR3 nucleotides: TGTGCCAGCACAAGGGGGACTACTCTTTACGAGCAGTACTTC.

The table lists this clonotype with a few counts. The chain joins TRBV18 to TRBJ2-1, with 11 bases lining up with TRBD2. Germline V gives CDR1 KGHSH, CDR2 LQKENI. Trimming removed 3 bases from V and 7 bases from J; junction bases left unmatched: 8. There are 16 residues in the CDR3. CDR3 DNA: TGTGCCAGCTCACCTCGAAGACTAGCGGGAACGAATGAGCAGTTCTTC. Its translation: CASSPRRLAGTNEQFF.

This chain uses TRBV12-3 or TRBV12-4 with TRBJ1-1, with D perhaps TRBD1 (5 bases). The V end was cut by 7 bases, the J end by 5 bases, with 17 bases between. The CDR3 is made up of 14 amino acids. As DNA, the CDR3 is TGTGCCAGCACCGACTACGGGGGTGGGACTGAAGCTTTCTTT. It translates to CASTDYGGGTEAFF.

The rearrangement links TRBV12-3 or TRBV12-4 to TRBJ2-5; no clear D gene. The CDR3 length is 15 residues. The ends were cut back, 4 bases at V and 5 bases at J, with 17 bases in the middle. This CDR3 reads CASSSNPPSSETQYF. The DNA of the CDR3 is TGTGCCAGCAGTTCAAACCCCCCCTCATCGGAGACCCAGTACTTC.

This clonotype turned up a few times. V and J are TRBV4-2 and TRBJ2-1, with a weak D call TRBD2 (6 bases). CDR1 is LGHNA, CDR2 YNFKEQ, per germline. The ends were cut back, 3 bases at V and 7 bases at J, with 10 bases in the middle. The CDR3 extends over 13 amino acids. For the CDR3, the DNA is TGTGCCAGCAGCCACGTCCTAGCGAATGAGCAGTTCTTC. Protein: CASSHVLANEQFF.

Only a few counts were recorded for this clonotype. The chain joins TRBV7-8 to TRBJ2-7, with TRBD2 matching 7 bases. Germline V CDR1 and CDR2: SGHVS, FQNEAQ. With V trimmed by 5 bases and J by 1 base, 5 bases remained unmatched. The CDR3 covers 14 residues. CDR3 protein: CASSPMGGSYEQYF. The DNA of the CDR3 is TGTGCCAGCAGCCCAATGGGGGGGTCCTACGAGCAGTACTTC. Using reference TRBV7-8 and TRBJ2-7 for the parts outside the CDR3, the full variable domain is GAGVSQSPRYKVAKRGQDVALRCDPISGHVSLFWYQQALGQGPEFLTYFQNEAQLDKSGLPSDRFFAERPEGSVSTLKIQRTQQEDSAVYLCASSPMGGSYEQYFGPGTRLTVT.

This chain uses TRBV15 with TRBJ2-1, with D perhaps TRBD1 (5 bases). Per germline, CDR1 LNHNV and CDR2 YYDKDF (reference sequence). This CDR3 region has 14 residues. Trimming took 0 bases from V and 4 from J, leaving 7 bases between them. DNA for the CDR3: TGTGCCACCAGCAGAGAAGGGGCTTACAATGAGCAGTTCTTC. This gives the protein CATSREGAYNEQFF.

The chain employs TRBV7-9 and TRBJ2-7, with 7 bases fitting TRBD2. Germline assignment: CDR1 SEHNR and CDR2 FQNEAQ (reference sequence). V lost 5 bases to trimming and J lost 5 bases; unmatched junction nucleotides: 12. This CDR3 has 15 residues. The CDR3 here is CASSPRTETSDEQYF. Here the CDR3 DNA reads TGTGCCAGCAGCCCTAGGACGGAAACTAGCGACGAGCAGTACTTC.

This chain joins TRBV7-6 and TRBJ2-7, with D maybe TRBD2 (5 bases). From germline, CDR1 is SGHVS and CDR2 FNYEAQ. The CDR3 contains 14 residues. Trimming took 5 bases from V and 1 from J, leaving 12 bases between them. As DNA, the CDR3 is TGTGCCAGCAGCCAGGACCGCGGGTCCTACGAGCAGTACTTC. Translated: CASSQDRGSYEQYF.

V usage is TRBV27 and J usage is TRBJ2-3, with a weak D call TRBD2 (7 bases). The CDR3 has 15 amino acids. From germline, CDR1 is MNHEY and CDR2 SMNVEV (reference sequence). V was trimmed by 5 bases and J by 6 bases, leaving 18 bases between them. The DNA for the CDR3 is TGTGCCAGCAGTCCGATCCGGGGGGCCCACGATACGCAGTATTTT. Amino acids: CASSPIRGAHDTQYF.

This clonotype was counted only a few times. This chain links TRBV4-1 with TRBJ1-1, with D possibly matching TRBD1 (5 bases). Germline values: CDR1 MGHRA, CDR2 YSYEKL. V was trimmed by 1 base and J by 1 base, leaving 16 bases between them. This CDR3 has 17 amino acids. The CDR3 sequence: CASSQGWRRGWNTEAFF. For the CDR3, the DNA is TGCGCCAGCAGCCAAGGGTGGAGGAGGGGATGGAACACTGAAGCTTTCTTT.

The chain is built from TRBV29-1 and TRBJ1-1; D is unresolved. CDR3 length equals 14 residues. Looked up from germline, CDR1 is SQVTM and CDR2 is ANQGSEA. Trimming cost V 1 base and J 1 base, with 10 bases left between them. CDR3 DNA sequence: TGCAGCGTTGAAGCTCGGCCGACGAACACTGAAGCTTTCTTT. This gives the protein CSVEARPTNTEAFF. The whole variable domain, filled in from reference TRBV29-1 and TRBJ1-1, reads SAVISQKPSRDICQRGTSLTIQCQVDSQVTMMFWYRQQPGQSLTLIATANQGSEATYESGFVIDKFPISRPNLTFSTLTVSNMSPEDSSIYLCSVEARPTNTEAFFGQGTRLTVV.

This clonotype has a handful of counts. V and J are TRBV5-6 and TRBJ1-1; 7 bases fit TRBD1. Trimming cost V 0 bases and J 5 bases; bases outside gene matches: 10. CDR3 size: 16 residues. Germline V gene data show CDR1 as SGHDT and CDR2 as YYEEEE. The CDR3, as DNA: TGTGCCAGCAGCTTGGGTGGCAGGGGGACGTGGACTGAAGCTTTCTTT. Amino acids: CASSLGGRGTWTEAFF.

For the CDR3, the DNA is TGTGCCAGCAGCTTGGGGCAGGGGGAGGCCAAAAACATTCAGTACTTC. It specifies CASSLGQGEAKNIQYF. J is TRBJ2-4 and V is TRBV5-6, with 7 bases matching TRBD1. J was trimmed by 1 base and V by 0 bases; bases with no gene match: 4. The CDR3 totals 16 residues. Germline V gives CDR1 SGHDT, CDR2 YYEEEE.

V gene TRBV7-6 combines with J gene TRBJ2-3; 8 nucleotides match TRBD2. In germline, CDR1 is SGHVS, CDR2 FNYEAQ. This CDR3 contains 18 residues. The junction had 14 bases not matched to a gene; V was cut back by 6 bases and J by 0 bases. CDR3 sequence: CASSTRPLTSVSTDTQYF. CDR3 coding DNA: TGTGCCAGCAGTACCCGTCCGCTGACTAGCGTTAGCACAGATACGCAGTATTTT.

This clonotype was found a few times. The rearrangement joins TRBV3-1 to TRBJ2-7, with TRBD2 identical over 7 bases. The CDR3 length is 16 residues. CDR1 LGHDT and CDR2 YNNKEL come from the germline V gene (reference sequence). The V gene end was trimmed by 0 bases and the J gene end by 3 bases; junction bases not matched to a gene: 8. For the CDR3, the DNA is TGTGCCAGCAGCCAAGAGCCGCGGTGGGGGGGCTACGAGCAGTACTTC. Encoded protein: CASSQEPRWGGYEQYF.

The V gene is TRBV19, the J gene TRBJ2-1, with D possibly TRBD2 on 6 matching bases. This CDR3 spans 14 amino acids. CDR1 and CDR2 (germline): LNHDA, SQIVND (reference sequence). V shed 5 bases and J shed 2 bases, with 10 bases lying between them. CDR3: CASSSAGTYNEQFF. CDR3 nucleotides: TGTGCCAGTAGTTCCGCGGGGACCTACAATGAGCAGTTCTTC. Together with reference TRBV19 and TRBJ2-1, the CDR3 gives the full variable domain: DGGITQSPKYLFRKEGQNVTLSCEQNLNHDAMYWYRQDPGQGLRLIYYSQIVNDFQKGDIAEGYSVSREKKESFPLTVTSAQKNPTAFYLCASSSAGTYNEQFFGPGTRLTVL.

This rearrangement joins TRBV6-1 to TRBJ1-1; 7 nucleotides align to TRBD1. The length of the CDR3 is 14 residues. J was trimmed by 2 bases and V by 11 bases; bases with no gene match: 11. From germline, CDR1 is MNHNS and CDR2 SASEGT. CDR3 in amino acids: CAASPGGANTEAFF. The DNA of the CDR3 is TGTGCCGCTTCGCCAGGGGGGGCAAACACTGAAGCTTTCTTT.

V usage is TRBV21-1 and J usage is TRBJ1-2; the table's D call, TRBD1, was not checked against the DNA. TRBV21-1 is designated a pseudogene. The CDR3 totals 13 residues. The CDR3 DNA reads TGTGCCAGCACACGGACAGGGATCTATGGCTACACCTTC. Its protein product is CASTRTGIYGYTF.